The present T cell receptor (beta chain) was sequenced within a study of T-cell reconstitution after alpha-beta-depleted transplantation in children. Study outcomes and limitations: After transplant, at about two months, alpha-beta T cells were reportedly derived from several hundred expanded graft clones. Where some patients showed high TCRbeta diversity at day 60, it came from recipient T cells and thymic progenitors that had survived. Counts and diversity of T cells one year after transplant came mostly from newly produced T cells.

Germline V CDR1 and CDR2: DFQATT, SNEGSKA (reference sequence). Unmatched junction bases numbered 9, after V lost 6 bases and J lost 0 bases. CDR3 size: 16 residues. About this clonotype itself: Its antigen is unidentified.

Unique molecular identifiers were incorporated into the prepared TCRbeta library. TCRdb re-derived calls from the PCR reads in MiXCR, one entry per CDR3 protein. The profile shows fewer than 700,000 distinct CDR3 sequences, about 21% of them singletons. This chain links TRBV20-1 with TRBJ1-5, with 9 bases fitting TRBD1. The receptor's source is a boy younger than two who had a stem cell transplant for acute myeloid leukemia, so the T cells may come from the graft donor. The sample was PBMCs, mostly from graft donor cells, taken 360 days after TCRalphabeta/CD19-depleted stem cell transplant. The CDR3 DNA sequence: TGCAGTGCAACCGGGACAGGGACGGTTAGCAATCAGCCCCAGCATTTT. Protein product: CSATGTGTVSNQPQHF.